What follows are 18 T cell receptor beta chains derived from one specimen sequenced in a study of shared clonotypes between healthy human individuals. Assay: immunoSEQ multiplex PCR; the TCRdb copy retains only in-frame clones and omits some. Among 2 million to 2.5 million clones listed, more than 80% were seen once. The sequencing input was naive CD4+ T cells from PBMCs. The subset denotes: CD45RA+ positively selected. The origin of the receptors is a man aged 18 to 29 in good health. Some clones in this sample may be carry-over from other donors' samples.

The V and J genes are TRBV7-3 and TRBJ1-1, with TRBD1 matching over 7 bases. Germline lookup yields CDR1 SGHTA and CDR2 FQGTGA. The CDR3 has 16 amino acids. With V trimmed by 2 bases and J by 4 bases, 10 bases remained unmatched. The CDR3 DNA reads TGTGCCAGCAGCTTAGAGGGGGACAGACCCTTCACTGAAGCTTTCTTT. It translates to CASSLEGDRPFTEAFF.

The chain has TRBV27 and TRBJ2-7; unclear D gene. Germline V gene data show CDR1 as MNHEY and CDR2 as SMNVEV (reference sequence). This CDR3 has 13 amino acids. Trimming shortened V by 2 bases and J by 6 bases, and 11 bases separated the two germline ends. CDR3 in DNA: TGTGCCAGCAGTTTAAACTATGTGGGCGAGCAGTACTTC. Its translation: CASSLNYVGEQYF.

This rearrangement joins TRBV7-9 to TRBJ1-1; tentative D call: TRBD1 (6 bases). This CDR3 contains 18 residues. Deletions cut 7 bases from V and 1 base from J, with 25 bases between. Germline CDR1 SEHNR, CDR2 FQNEAQ (reference sequence). This CDR3 is CASTYRPGGGSWNTEAFF. The CDR3 DNA sequence: TGTGCCAGCACCTACCGACCCGGGGGGGGCTCGTGGAACACTGAAGCTTTCTTT.

Turning to this clone: Other nucleotide sequences in the sample specify the same CDR3. V gene TRBV7-2 combines with J gene TRBJ1-5; D call uncertain. CDR1 is SGHTA, CDR2 FQGNSA, per germline. The CDR3 has 14 residues. V lost 4 bases and J lost 0, with 7 bases in between. The CDR3 loop reads CASSYRYSNQPQHF. In DNA form, the CDR3 reads TGTGCCAGCAGCTACAGATATAGCAATCAGCCCCAGCATTTT.

This chain links TRBV4-1 with TRBJ2-7; TRBD2 matches 9 bases. Germline CDR1 reads MGHRA; CDR2 reads YSYEKL. V gave up 4 bases and J gave up 0 bases; unmatched junction bases: 7. This CDR3 contains 16 residues. CDR3 amino acids: CASSRLLAGASYEQYF. The DNA of the CDR3 is TGCGCCAGCAGCCGGTTACTAGCGGGCGCCTCCTACGAGCAGTACTTC.

In this sample, this clone turned up once. V and J are TRBV7-9 and TRBJ2-7; D is ambiguous. V was clipped by 0 bases and J by 1 base, with 10 bases between them. This CDR3 is built from 15 residues. Germline V gene data show CDR1 as SEHNR and CDR2 as FQNEAQ (reference sequence). DNA for the CDR3: TGTGCCAGCAGCTTAGCTGGGTCGAGTTCCTACGAGCAGTACTTC. Protein product: CASSLAGSSSYEQYF.

The chain couples TRBV14 to TRBJ2-1, with 9 nucleotides matching TRBD2. The CDR3 loop spans 13 amino acids. Germline CDR1 is SGHDN and CDR2 is FVKESK. The V and J ends lost 4 bases and 10 bases, in that order; junction bases with no gene match: 5. The DNA for the CDR3 is TGTGCCAGCAGCCGACTAGCGGCTATGGAGCAGTTCTTC. This gives the protein CASSRLAAMEQFF. Looking up the rest from reference TRBV14 and TRBJ2-1 gives the full variable domain: EAGVTQFPSHSVIEKGQTVTLRCDPISGHDNLYWYRRVMGKEIKFLLHFVKESKQDESGMPNNRFLAERTGGTYSTLKVQPAELEDSGVYFCASSRLAAMEQFFGPGTRLTVL.

V gene TRBV5-1 combines with J gene TRBJ1-3, with D unclear. The germline V and J ends were trimmed by 0 bases and 0 bases, with 7 bases remaining between them. Germline assignment: CDR1 SGHRS and CDR2 YFSETQ. The CDR3 consists of 15 residues. The CDR3 here is CASSLAPTSGNTIYF. CDR3 in DNA: TGCGCCAGCAGCTTGGCCCCGACCTCTGGAAACACCATATATTTT.

This chain connects TRBV7-9 to TRBJ1-5; D is uncertain. The CDR3 has 12 residues. CDR1 and CDR2 (germline): SEHNR, FQNEAQ (reference sequence). Trimming cost V 1 base and J 14 bases, with 12 bases left between them. The chain's CDR3 is CASSLDLGPEHF. The CDR3 DNA is TGTGCCAGCAGCTTAGATTTGGGCCCTGAGCATTTT.

The chain has TRBV15 and TRBJ1-4; no reliable D call. Trimming removed 5 bases at V and 10 bases at J, with 20 bases between. This CDR3 region has 15 residues. The V gene's germline CDR1 is LNHNV and CDR2 YYDKDF (reference sequence). Here the CDR3 DNA reads TGTGCCACCAGCGGAGCCGGTGGAAGGCTTGGAAAACTGTTTTTT. It specifies CATSGAGGRLGKLFF. The whole variable domain, filled in from reference TRBV15 and TRBJ1-4, reads DAMVIQNPRYQVTQFGKPVTLSCSQTLNHNVMYWYQQKSSQAPKLLFHYYDKDFNNEADTPDNFQSRRPNTSFCFLDIRSPGLGDTAMYLCATSGAGGRLGKLFFGSGTQLSVL.

The CDR3 sequence is CASSEAFIGNTIYF. CDR3 nucleotides: TGTGCCAGCAGTGAAGCCTTTATAGGAAACACCATATATTTT. The gene calls are TRBV2 and TRBJ1-3, with no clear D. V was shortened by 0 bases and J by 4 bases, with 7 bases between the two germline ends. The germline V gene encodes CDR1 SNHLY and CDR2 FYNNEI. The CDR3 is 14 amino acids.

The chain is built from TRBV19 and TRBJ1-4; the match to TRBD1 covers 12 bases. Germline lookup yields CDR1 LNHDA and CDR2 SQIVND (reference sequence). The CDR3 has 15 residues. The J segment lost 7 bases and the V segment lost 5 bases, leaving 5 bases of the junction unmatched. CDR3 in amino acids: CASSAPGQGAEKLFF. The CDR3 region has the DNA TGTGCCAGTAGTGCCCCGGGACAGGGGGCTGAAAAACTGTTTTTT.

The count of this clone is one. CDR3 sequence (DNA): TGTGCCAGCAGCACCCTCGCGGGAGCGAACACCGGGGAGCTGTTTTTT. It encodes CASSTLAGANTGELFF. The chain recombines TRBV7-3 with TRBJ2-2, with TRBD2 matching 7 bases. The CDR3 length is 16 residues. Germline V gene sequence: CDR1 SGHTA, CDR2 FQGTGA. The trim removed 5 bases at V and 0 bases at J, leaving 6 bases unmatched.

The gene calls are TRBV4-1 and TRBJ2-1; 9 bases are a match to TRBD2. From germline, CDR1 is MGHRA and CDR2 YSYEKL. With V trimmed by 2 bases and J by 8 bases, 13 bases remained unmatched. The CDR3 runs 17 residues. The CDR3 spells CASSQSLREGRGYEQFF. The CDR3 DNA follows: TGCGCCAGCAGCCAATCCTTGCGGGAGGGCCGTGGCTATGAGCAGTTCTTC.

This chain joins TRBV6-6 and TRBJ2-5; TRBD2 agrees at 12 bases. Trimming took 8 bases from V and 5 from J; bases not matched to a gene: 3. The CDR3 loop spans 13 amino acids. Germline lookup yields CDR1 MNHNY and CDR2 SVGAGI (reference sequence). This CDR3 is CASVLAGGETQYF. The CDR3 DNA follows: TGTGCCAGCGTGCTAGCGGGAGGGGAGACCCAGTACTTC.

The gene calls are TRBV30 and TRBJ1-4, with TRBD1 identical over 12 bases. J gave up 8 bases and V 3 bases, and 7 bases lay outside the gene matches. CDR1 is GTSNPN and CDR2 is SVGIG in the germline V gene (reference sequence). The CDR3 has 15 amino acids. The CDR3 loop reads CAWRHPGQGAEKLFF. DNA for the CDR3: TGTGCCTGGAGGCACCCGGGACAGGGGGCGGAAAAACTGTTTTTT.

The CDR3 loop reads CASSSPNEVEGQFF. The DNA of the CDR3 is TGTGCCAGCAGCTCTCCGAACGAGGTTGAAGGGCAGTTCTTC. The chain links TRBV11-2 to TRBJ2-1; D call uncertain. Trimming left V 4 bases short and J 12 bases short, with 19 bases between. Germline V gene lookup returns CDR1 SGHAT and CDR2 FQNNGV. CDR3 length: 14 residues.

The chain uses TRBV6-6 and TRBJ1-4; D unresolved. The CDR3 length is 14 residues. Germline CDR1 and CDR2: MNHNY and SVGAGI (reference sequence). Between the trimmed V and J ends, which lost 3 bases and 3 bases, there was a span of 8 bases. CDR3 loop: CASSYDGSNEKLFF. The CDR3 nucleotides read TGTGCCAGCAGTTATGACGGATCTAATGAAAAACTGTTTTTT.